This TCR beta chain was identified during a study of cytomegalovirus exposure and HLA in healthy donors. The wider study: The study placed roughly four fifths of its 398 genotyped donors in the Caucasian-associated ancestry cluster. Overall study findings and caveats: In a later analysis, at a false discovery rate of 0.05, over 15,000 TCR beta sequences matched HLA alleles. The study labeled 170 or so TCR beta chains cytomegalovirus-associated. Testing in vitro showed a few CMV-associated chains specific for CMV antigens.

As to this clone: The antigen is unknown. The junction departs from germline at one end; a sequencing error may be responsible.

This PCR relied on a set of 60 Vbeta primers and 13 Jbeta primers. TCRdb's table, derived via immunoSEQ multiplex PCR, lists solely in-frame clones and lacks some. Counted here are some 170,000 clones, about 80% occurring once; the ten biggest clones make up 6% to 7%. Germline V gene data show CDR1 as WNHNN and CDR2 as SYGVQD (reference sequence). This CDR3 has 14 amino acids. Sequencing was performed on PBMCs. The chain uses TRBV10-1 and TRBJ1-1; D is perhaps TRBD1 (5 bases). The receptor comes from a man in his forties in good health and CMV-seropositive. CDR3 sequence (DNA): TGCGCCAGCAGAGAAATAAAAAAGACAGTCACGGTGGGGTTT. Encoded protein: CASREIKKTVTVGF.